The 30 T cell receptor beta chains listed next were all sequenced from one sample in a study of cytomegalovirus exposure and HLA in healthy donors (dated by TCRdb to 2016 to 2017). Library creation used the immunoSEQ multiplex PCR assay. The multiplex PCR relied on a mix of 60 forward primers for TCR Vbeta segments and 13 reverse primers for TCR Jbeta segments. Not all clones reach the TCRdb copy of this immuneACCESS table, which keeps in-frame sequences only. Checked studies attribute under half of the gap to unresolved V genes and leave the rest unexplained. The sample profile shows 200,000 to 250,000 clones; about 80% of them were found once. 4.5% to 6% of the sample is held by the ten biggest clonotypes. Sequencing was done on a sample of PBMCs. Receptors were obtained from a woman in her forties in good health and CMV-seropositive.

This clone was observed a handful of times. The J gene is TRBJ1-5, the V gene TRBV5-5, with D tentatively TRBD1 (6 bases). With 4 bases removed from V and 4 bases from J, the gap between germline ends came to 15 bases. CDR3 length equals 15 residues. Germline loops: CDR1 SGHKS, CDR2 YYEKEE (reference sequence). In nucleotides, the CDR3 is TGTGCCAGCAGCCTCGGGGGGGGCGCGAATCAGCCCCAGCATTTT. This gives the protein CASSLGGGANQPQHF.

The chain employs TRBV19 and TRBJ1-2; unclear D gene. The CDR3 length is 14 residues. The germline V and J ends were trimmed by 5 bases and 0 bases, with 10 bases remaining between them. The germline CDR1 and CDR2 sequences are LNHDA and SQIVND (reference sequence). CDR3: CASSQDASNYGYTF. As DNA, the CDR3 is TGTGCCAGTAGTCAGGATGCATCTAACTATGGCTACACCTTC.

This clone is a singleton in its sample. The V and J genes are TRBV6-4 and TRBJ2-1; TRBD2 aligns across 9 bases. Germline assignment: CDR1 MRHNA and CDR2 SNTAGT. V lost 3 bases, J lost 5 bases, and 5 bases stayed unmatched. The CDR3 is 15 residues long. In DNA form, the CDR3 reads TGTGCCAGCAGTGAAGAGCGGGGGGCCAACAATGAGCAGTTCTTC. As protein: CASSEERGANNEQFF.

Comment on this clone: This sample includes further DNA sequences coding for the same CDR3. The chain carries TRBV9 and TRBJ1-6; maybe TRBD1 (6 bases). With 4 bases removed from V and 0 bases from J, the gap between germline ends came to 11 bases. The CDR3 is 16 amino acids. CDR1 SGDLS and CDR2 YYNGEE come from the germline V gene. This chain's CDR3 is CASSLTGDSYNSPLHF. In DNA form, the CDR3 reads TGTGCCAGCAGCTTGACAGGTGACTCCTATAATTCACCCCTCCACTTT.

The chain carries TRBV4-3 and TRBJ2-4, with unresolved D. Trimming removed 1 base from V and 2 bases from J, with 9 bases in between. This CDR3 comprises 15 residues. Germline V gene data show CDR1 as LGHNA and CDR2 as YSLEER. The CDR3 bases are TGCGCCAGCAGCCAAGCCCCTAATTCCAAAAACATTCAGTACTTC. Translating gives CASSQAPNSKNIQYF.

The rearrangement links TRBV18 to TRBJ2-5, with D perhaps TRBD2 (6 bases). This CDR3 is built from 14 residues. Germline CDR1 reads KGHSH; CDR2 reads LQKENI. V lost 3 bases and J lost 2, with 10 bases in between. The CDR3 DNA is TGTGCCAGCTCACCTACGGGGGTTCAAGAGACCCAGTACTTC. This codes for CASSPTGVQETQYF.

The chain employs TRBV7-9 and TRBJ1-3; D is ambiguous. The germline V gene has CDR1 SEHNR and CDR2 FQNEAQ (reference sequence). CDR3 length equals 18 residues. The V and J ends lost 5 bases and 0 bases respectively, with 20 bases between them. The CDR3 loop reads CASSPISSRTGSGNTIYF. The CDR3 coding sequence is TGTGCCAGCAGCCCCATCTCGTCCAGAACGGGCTCTGGAAACACCATATATTTT.

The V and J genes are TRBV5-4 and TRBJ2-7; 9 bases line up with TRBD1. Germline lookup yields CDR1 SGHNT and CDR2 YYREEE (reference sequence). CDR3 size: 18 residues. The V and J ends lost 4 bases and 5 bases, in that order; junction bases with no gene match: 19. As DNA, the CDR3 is TGTGCCAGCAGCGCCAGTCCGGGACAGGGCTACCCCAACGACGAGCAGTACTTC. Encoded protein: CASSASPGQGYPNDEQYF.

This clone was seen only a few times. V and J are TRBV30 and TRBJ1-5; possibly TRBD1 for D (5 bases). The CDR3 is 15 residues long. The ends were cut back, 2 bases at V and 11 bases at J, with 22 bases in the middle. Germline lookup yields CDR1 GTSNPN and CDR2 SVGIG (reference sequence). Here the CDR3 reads CAWSMPQGATPSQHF. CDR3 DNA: TGTGCCTGGAGTATGCCCCAGGGCGCTACCCCGTCCCAGCATTTT.

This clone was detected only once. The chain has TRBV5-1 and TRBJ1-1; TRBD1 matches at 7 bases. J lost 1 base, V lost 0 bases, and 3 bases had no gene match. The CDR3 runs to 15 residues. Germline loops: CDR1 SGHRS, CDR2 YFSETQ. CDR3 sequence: CASSLGRGANTEAFF. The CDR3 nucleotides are TGCGCCAGCAGCTTGGGCAGGGGGGCGAACACTGAAGCTTTCTTT.

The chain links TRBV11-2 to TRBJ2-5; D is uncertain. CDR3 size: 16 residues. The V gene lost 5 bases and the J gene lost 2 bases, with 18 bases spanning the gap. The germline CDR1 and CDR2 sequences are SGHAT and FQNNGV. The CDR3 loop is CASSRKPRFRQETQYF. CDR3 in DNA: TGTGCCAGCAGCCGCAAGCCTAGGTTTCGGCAAGAGACCCAGTACTTC.

The CDR3 sequence is CASSSDREPNRNTIYF. CDR3 DNA sequence: TGTGCCAGCAGCTCAGACCGGGAGCCAAATCGAAACACCATATATTTT. J is TRBJ1-3 and V is TRBV5-4; no clear D gene. V lost 3 bases and J 5 bases, leaving 18 bases between the germline ends. Germline V gene sequence: CDR1 SGHNT, CDR2 YYREEE (reference sequence). The CDR3 contains 16 residues.

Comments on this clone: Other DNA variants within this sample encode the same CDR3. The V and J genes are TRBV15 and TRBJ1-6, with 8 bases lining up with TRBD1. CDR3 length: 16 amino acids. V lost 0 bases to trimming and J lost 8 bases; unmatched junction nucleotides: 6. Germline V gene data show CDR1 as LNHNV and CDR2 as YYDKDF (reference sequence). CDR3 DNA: TGTGCCACCAGCAGAGATCGAACAGGGGGTTATTCACCCCTCCACTTT. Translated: CATSRDRTGGYSPLHF.

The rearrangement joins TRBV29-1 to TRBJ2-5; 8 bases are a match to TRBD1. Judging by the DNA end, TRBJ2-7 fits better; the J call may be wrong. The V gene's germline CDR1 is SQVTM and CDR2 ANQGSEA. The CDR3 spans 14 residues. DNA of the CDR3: TGCAGCGTTGCAACCGGGACAGGTTTATACGAGCAGTACTTC. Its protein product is CSVATGTGLYEQYF.

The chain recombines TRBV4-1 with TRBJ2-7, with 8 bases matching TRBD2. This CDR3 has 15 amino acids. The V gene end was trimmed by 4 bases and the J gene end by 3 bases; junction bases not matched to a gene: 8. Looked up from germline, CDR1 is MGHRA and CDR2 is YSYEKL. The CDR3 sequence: CASSPGTRLIYEQYF. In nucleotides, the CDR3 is TGCGCCAGCAGCCCCGGGACTAGATTAATCTACGAGCAGTACTTC.

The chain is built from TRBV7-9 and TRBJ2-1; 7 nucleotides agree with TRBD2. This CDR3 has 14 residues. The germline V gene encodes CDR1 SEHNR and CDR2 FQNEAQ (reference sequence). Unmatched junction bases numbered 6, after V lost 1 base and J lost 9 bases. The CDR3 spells CASSLGGGNSEQFF. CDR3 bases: TGTGCCAGCAGCTTAGGGGGGGGAAACTCTGAGCAGTTCTTC.

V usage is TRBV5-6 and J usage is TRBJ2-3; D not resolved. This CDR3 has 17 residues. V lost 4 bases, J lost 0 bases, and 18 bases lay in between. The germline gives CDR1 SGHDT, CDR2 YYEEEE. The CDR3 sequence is CASSLGLAQASTDTQYF. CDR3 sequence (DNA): TGTGCCAGCAGCCTCGGATTAGCTCAAGCCAGCACAGATACGCAGTATTTT.

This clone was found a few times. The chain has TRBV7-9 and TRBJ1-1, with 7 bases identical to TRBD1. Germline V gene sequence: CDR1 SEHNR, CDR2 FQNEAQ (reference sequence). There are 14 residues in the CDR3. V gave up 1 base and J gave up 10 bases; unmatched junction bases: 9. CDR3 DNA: TGTGCCAGCAGCTTAGTGAACAGGGGCGGTTCAGCTTTCTTT. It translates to CASSLVNRGGSAFF.

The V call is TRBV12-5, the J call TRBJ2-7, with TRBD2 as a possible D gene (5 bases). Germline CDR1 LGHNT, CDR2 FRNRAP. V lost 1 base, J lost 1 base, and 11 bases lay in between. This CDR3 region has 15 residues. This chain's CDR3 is CASGLGETGSYEQYF. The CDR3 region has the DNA TGTGCTAGTGGTTTGGGAGAAACGGGATCCTACGAGCAGTACTTC.

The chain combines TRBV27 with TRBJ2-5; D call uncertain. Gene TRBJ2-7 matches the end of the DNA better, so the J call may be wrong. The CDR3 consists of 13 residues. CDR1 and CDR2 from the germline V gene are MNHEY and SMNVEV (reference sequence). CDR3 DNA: TGTGCCAGCAGTTTATCCAGGTCCTACGAGCAGTACTTC. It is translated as CASSLSRSYEQYF.

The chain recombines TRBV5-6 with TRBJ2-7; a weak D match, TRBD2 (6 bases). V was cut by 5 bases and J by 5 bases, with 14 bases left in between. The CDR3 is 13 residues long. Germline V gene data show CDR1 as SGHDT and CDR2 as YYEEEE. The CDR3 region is CASSLGLIDEQYF. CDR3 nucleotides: TGTGCCAGCAGTCTGGGACTTATCGACGAGCAGTACTTC.

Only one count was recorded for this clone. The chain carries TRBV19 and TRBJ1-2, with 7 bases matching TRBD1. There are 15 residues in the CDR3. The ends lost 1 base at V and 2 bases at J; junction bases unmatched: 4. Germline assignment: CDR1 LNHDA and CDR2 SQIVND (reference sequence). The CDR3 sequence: CASSIVETGNYGYTF. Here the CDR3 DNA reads TGTGCCAGTAGTATAGTAGAGACAGGGAACTATGGCTACACCTTC.

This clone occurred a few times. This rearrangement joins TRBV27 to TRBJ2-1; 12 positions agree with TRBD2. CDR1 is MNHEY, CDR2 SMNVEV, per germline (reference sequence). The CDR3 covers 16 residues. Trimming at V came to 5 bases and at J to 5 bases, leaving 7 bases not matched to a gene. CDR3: CASSPRLAGANNEQFF. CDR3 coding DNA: TGTGCCAGCAGTCCCAGACTAGCGGGAGCCAACAATGAGCAGTTCTTC.

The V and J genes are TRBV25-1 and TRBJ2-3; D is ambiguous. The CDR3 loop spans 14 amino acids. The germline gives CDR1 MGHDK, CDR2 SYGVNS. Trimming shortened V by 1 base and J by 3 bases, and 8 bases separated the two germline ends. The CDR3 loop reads CASSEFIETDTQYF. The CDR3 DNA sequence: TGTGCCAGCAGTGAATTTATCGAGACAGATACGCAGTATTTT.

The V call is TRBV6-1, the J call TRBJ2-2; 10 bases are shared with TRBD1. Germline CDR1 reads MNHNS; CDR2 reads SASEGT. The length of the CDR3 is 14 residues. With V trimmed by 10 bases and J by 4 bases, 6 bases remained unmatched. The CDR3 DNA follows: TGTGCCACCTCCGGGACAGGGGTCACCGGGGAGCTGTTTTTT. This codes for CATSGTGVTGELFF.

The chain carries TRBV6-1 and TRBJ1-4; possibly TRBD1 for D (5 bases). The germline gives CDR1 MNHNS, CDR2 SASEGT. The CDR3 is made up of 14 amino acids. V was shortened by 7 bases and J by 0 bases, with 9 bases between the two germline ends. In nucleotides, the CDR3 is TGTGCCAGCATTACAGGTTCAACTAATGAAAAACTGTTTTTT. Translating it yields CASITGSTNEKLFF.

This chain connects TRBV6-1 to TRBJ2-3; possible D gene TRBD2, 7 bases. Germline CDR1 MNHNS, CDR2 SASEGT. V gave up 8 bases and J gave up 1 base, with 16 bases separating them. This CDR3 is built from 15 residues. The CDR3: CASRGGGSGTDTQYF. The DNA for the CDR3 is TGTGCCAGCCGAGGGGGGGGCTCGGGCACAGATACGCAGTATTTT.

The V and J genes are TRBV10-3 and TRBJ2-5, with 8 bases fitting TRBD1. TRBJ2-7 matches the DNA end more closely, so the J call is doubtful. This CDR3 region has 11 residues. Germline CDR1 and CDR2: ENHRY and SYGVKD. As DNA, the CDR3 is TGTGCCGCGACAGGGGACTACGAGCAGTACTTC. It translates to CAATGDYEQYF.

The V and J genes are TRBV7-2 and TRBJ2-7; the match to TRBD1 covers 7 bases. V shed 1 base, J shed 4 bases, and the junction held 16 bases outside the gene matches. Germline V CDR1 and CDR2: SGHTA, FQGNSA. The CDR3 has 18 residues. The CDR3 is CASSLGQGVQHYTYEQYF. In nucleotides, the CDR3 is TGTGCCAGCAGCTTAGGACAGGGTGTCCAACACTATACTTACGAGCAGTACTTC. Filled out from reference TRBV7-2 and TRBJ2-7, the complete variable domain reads GAGVSQSPSNKVTEKGKDVELRCDPISGHTALYWYRQSLGQGLEFLIYFQGNSAPDKSGLPSDRFSAERTGGSVSTLTIQRTQQEDSAVYLCASSLGQGVQHYTYEQYFGPGTRLTVT.

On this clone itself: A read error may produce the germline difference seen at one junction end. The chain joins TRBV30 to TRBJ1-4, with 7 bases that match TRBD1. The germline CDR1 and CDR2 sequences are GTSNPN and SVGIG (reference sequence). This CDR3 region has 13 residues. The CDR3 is CVWVNRGGEKLFF. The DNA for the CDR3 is TGTGTCTGGGTAAACAGGGGTGGTGAAAAACTGTTTTTT.